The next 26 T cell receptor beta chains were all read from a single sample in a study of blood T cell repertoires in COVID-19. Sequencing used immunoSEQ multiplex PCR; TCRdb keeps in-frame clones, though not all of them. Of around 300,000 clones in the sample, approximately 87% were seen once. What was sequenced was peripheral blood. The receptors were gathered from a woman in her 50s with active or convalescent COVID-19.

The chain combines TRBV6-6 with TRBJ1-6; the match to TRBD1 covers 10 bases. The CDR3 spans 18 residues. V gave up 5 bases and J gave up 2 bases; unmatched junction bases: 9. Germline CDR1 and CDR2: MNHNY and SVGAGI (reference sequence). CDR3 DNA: TGTGCCAGCAGTCGGCGGGGACAGGGGCCCCCCTATAATTCACCCCTCCACTTT. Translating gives CASSRRGQGPPYNSPLHF.

The CDR3 coding sequence is TGTGCCAGCCGCCTAGCGGGAGTTAGCAATGAGCAGTTCTTC. It specifies CASRLAGVSNEQFF. The chain employs TRBV28 and TRBJ2-1; 10 bases match TRBD2. V shed 8 bases, J shed 6 bases, and the junction held 7 bases outside the gene matches. Looked up from germline, CDR1 is MDHEN and CDR2 is SYDVKM. This CDR3 is 14 amino acids long.

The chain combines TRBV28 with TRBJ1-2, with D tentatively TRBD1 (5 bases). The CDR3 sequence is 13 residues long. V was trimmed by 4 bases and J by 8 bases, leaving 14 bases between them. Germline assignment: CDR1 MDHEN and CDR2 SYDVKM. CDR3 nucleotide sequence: TGTGCCAGCAGTTCGAGGGGTAGCGGCGGCTACACCTTC. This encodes CASSSRGSGGYTF.

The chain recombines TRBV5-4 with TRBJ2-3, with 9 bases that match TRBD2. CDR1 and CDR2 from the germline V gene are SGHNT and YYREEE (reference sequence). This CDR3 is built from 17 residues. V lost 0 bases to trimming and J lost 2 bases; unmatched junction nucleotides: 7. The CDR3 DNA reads TGTGCCAGCAGCTTGGCCGGGGTAGCGGGAGCCACAGATACGCAGTATTTT. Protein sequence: CASSLAGVAGATDTQYF.

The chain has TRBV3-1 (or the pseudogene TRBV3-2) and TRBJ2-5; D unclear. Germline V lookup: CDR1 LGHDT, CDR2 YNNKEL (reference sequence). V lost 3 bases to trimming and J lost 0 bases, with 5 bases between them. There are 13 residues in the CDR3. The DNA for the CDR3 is TGTGCCAGCAGCCACACTTACCAAGAGACCCAGTACTTC. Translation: CASSHTYQETQYF.

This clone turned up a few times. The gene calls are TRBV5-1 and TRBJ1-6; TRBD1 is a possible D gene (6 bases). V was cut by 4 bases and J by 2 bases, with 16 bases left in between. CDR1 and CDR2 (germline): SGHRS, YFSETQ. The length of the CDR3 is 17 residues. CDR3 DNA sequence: TGCGCCAGCAGCCCTTCAGCAGGGGACGCCTATAATTCACCCCTCCACTTT. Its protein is CASSPSAGDAYNSPLHF.

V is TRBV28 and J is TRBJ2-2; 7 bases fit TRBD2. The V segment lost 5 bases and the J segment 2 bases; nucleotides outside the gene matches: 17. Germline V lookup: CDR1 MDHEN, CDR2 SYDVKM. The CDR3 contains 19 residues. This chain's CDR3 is CASSRSPGRVLSNTGELFF. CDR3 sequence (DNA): TGTGCCAGCAGTCGTTCTCCGGGGAGGGTCTTGTCCAACACCGGGGAGCTGTTTTTT. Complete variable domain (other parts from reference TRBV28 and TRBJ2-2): DVKVTQSSRYLVKRTGEKVFLECVQDMDHENMFWYRQDPGLGLRLIYFSYDVKMKEKGDIPEGYSVSREKKERFSLILESASTNQTSMYLCASSRSPGRVLSNTGELFFGEGSRLTVL.

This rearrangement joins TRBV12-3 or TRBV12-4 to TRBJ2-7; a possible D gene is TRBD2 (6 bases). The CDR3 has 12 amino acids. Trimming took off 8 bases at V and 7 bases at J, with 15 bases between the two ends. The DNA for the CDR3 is TGTGCCAGCTCCCCTGGGGGGAGAGAGCAGTACTTC. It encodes CASSPGGREQYF.

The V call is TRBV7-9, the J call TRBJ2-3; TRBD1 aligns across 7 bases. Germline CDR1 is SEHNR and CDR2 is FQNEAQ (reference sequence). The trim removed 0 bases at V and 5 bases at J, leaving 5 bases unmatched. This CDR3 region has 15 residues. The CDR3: CASSLAIPGGDTQYF. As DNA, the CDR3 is TGTGCCAGCAGCTTAGCGATCCCAGGGGGAGATACGCAGTATTTT.

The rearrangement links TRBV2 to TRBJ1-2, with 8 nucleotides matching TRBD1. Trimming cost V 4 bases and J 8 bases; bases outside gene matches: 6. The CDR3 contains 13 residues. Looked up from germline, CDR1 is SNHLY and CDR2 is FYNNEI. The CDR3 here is CASSGWTGIGYTF. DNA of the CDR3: TGTGCCAGCAGTGGATGGACAGGGATCGGCTACACCTTC. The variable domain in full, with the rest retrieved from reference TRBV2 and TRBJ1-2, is EPEVTQTPSHQVTQMGQEVILRCVPISNHLYFYWYRQILGQKVEFLVSFYNNEISEKSEIFDDQFSVERPDGSNFTLKIRSTKLEDSAMYFCASSGWTGIGYTFGSGTRLTVV.

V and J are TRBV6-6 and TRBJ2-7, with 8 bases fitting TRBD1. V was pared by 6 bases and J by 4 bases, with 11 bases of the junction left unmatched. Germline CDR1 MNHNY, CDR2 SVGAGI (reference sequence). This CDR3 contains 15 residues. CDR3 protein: CASRKTDRGSYEQYF. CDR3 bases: TGTGCCAGCAGAAAAACCGACAGGGGCAGTTACGAGCAGTACTTC.

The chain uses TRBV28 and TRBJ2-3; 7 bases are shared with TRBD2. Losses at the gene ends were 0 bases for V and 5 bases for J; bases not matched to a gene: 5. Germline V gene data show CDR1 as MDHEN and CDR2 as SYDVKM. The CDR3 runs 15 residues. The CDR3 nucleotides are TGTGCCAGCAGTTTATGGGGGAGGGCCGGAGATACGCAGTATTTT. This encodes CASSLWGRAGDTQYF.

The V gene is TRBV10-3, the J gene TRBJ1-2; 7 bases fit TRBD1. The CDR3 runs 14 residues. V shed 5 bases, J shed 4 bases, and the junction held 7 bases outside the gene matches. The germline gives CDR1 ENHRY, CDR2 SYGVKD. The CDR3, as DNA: TGTGCCATCAGTACGTCAGGGGGTGCCTATGGCTACACCTTC. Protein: CAISTSGGAYGYTF.

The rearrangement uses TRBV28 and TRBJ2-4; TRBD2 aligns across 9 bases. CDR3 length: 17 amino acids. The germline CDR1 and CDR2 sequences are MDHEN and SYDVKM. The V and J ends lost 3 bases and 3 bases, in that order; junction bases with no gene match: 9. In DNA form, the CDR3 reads TGTGCCAGCAGTTTTACCGCTAGCGGGATGGGCAAAAACATTCAGTACTTC. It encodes CASSFTASGMGKNIQYF.

CDR3 region: CASSESGWEQYF. Written as DNA, the CDR3 is TGTGCCAGCAGCGAAAGCGGTTGGGAGCAGTACTTC. The chain is built from TRBV2 and TRBJ2-7, with a tentative D call TRBD2 (5 bases). The ends were cut back, 6 bases at V and 7 bases at J, with 13 bases in the middle. In germline, CDR1 is SNHLY, CDR2 FYNNEI. The CDR3 consists of 12 residues.

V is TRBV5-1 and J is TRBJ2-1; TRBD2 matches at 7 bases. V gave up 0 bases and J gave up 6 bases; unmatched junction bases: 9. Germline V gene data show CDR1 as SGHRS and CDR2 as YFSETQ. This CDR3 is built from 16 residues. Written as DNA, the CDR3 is TGCGCCAGCAGCTTGGCCTTTGCGGGAGTGGTCAATGAGCAGTTCTTC. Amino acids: CASSLAFAGVVNEQFF.

The CDR3 DNA reads as TGTGCCAGCAGCGTAGCCCTCACGGGCCTCGGGGTAGGGCAGTTCTTC. This sequence encodes CASSVALTGLGVGQFF. The genes are TRBV9 and TRBJ2-1; D is possibly TRBD2 (5 bases). The CDR3 runs to 16 residues. The germline gives CDR1 SGDLS, CDR2 YYNGEE. With 0 bases removed from V and 12 bases from J, the gap between germline ends came to 22 bases.

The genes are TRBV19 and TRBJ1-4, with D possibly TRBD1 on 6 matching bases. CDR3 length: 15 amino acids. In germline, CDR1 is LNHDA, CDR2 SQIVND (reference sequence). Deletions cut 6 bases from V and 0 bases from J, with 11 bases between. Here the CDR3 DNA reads TGTGCCAGTAGGAAACAGGGAGCAACTAATGAAAAACTGTTTTTT. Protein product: CASRKQGATNEKLFF.

This chain's CDR3 is CAWTGVGTNEKLFF. Written as DNA, the CDR3 is TGTGCCTGGACAGGGGTGGGAACTAATGAAAAACTGTTTTTT. The chain combines TRBV30 with TRBJ1-4; tentative D call: TRBD1 (6 bases). Germline CDR1 is GTSNPN and CDR2 is SVGIG (reference sequence). The V end was cut by 4 bases, the J end by 1 base, with 10 bases between. This CDR3 has 14 residues.

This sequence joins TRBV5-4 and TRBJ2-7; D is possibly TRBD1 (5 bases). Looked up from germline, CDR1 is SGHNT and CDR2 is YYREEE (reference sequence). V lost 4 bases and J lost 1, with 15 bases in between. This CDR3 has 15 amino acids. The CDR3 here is CASSPEWGLSYEQYF. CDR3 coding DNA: TGTGCCAGCAGCCCGGAATGGGGCTTATCCTACGAGCAGTACTTC. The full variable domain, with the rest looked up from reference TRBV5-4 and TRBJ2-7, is ETGVTQSPTHLIKTRGQQVTLRCSSQSGHNTVSWYQQALGQGPQFIFQYYREEENGRGNFPPRFSGLQFPNYSSELNVNALELDDSALYLCASSPEWGLSYEQYFGPGTRLTVT.

CDR3 bases: TGTGCCAGCAGCTTCAAGCCAACAGATACGCAGTATTTT. Its protein product is CASSFKPTDTQYF. The rearrangement links TRBV7-3 to TRBJ2-3; no clear D gene. Germline-derived CDR1 and CDR2 are SGHTA and FQGTGA. CDR3 length equals 13 residues. Between the trimmed V and J ends, which lost 3 bases and 3 bases, there was a span of 7 bases. Drawing the rest from reference TRBV7-3 and TRBJ2-3, the complete variable domain is GAGVSQTPSNKVTEKGKYVELRCDPISGHTALYWYRQSLGQGPEFLIYFQGTGAADDSGLPNDRFFAVRPEGSVSTLKIQRTERGDSAVYLCASSFKPTDTQYFGPGTRLTVL.

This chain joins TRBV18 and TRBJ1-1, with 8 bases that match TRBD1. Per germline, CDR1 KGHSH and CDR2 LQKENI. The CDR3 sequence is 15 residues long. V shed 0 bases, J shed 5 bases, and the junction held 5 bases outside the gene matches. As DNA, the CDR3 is TGTGCCAGCTCACCACCGGGCAGGGGGCGAACTGAAGCTTTCTTT. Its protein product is CASSPPGRGRTEAFF.

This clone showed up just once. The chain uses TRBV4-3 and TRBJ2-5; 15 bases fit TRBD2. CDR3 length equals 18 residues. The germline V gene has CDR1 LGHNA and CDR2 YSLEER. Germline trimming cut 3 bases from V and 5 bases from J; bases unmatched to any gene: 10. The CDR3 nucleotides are TGCGCCAGCAGCCACGGAAGGACTAGCGGGGGGGCTGGGGAGACCCAGTACTTC. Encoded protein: CASSHGRTSGGAGETQYF.

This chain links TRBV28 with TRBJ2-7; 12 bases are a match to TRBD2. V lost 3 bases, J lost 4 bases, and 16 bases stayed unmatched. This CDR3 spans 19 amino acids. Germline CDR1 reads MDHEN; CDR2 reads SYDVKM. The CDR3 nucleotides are TGTGCCAGCAGTTTCATGAGGAGGACTAGCGGGATCAGGGCGTACGAGCAGTACTTC. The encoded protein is CASSFMRRTSGIRAYEQYF.

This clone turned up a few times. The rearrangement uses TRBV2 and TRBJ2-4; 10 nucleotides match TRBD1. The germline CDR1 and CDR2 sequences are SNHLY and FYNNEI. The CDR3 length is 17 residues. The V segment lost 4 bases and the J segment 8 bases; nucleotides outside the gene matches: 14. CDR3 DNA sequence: TGTGCCAGCAGTGGCGGGACAGGGGCTACTAGCAGACACATTCAGTACTTC. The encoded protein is CASSGGTGATSRHIQYF. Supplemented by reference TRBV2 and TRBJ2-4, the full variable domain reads EPEVTQTPSHQVTQMGQEVILRCVPISNHLYFYWYRQILGQKVEFLVSFYNNEISEKSEIFDDQFSVERPDGSNFTLKIRSTKLEDSAMYFCASSGGTGATSRHIQYFGAGTRLSVL.

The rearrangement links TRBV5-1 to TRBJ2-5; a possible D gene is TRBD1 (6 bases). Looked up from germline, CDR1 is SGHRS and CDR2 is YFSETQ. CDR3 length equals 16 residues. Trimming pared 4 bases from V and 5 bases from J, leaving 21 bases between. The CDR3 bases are TGCGCCAGCAGCACCCTTACGACAGGCAATGCGGAGACCCAGTACTTC. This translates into CASSTLTTGNAETQYF.